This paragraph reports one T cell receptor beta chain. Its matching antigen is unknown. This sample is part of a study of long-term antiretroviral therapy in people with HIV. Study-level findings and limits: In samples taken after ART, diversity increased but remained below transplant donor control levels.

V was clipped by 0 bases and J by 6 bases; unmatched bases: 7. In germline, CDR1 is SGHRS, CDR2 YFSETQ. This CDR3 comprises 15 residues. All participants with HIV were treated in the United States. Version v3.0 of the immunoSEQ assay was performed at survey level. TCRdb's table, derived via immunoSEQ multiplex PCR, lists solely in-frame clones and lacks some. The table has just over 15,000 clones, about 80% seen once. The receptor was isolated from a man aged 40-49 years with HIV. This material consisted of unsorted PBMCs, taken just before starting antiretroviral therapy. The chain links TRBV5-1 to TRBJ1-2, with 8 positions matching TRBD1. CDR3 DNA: TGCGCCAGCAGCTTGGAATGGCCGGACAGGGATGGCTACACCTTC. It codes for CASSLEWPDRDGYTF.